This TCR beta chain stems from a study of tumor-infiltrating lymphocytes in oesophageal squamous cell carcinoma. TCRdb ran MiXCR on the PCR reads and lists one entry per CDR3 protein. The data show about 11,000 distinct CDR3 sequences, about 47% seen once. This CDR3 spans 17 amino acids. Germline assignment: CDR1 SGHVT and CDR2 SQSDAQ. The TCR originated in a female donor with esophageal squamous cell carcinoma. The chain has TRBV7-4 and TRBJ2-5, with 9 bases matching TRBD1. The closer fit of TRBJ2-1 to the DNA end suggests the J call may be wrong. Sequenced sample: esophageal tumor tissue. CDR3 DNA: TGTGCCAGCAGCTTAAAAGGAAGAGGGGACAGGGACAATGAGCAGTTCTTC. This codes for CASSLKGRGDRDNEQFF.